The text below deals with one T cell receptor (beta chain). Its antigen is currently unknown. The data derive from a study of cytomegalovirus exposure and HLA in healthy donors. Germline V CDR1 and CDR2: MNHNS, SASEGT. CDR3 length: 13 residues. V was pared by 5 bases and J by 4 bases, with 11 bases between. A multiplex PCR was run with 60 Vbeta primers and 13 Jbeta primers. Here immunoSEQ multiplex PCR was the method, and the copy in TCRdb shows in-frame clones only, minus some. This table holds 100,000 to 150,000 clones, 80% found once. Study-wide points: Only CMV serostatus was available as immune exposure information.

This clonotype was sampled from a man aged 30-40 years in good health and CMV-seropositive. Source material: PBMCs. The V call is TRBV6-1, the J call TRBJ1-2; TRBD1 might be the D (5 bases). This chain's CDR3 is CASSTGLSYGYTF. CDR3 nucleotides: TGTGCCAGCAGTACGGGACTCTCCTATGGCTACACCTTC.